This TCR beta chain appears in the sequencing data of a study of CD8 T cells in ankylosing spondylitis. TCRdb re-derived calls from the 5' RACE reads in MiXCR, one entry per CDR3 protein. The table includes 380,000 or so distinct CDR3 sequences, 20% detected once. Losses at the gene ends were 7 bases for V and 9 bases for J; bases not matched to a gene: 7. The CDR3 has 12 amino acids. CDR1 is SQVTM, CDR2 ANQGSEA, per germline. This clonotype was counted only a few times. The sample taken for sequencing was blood, either unsorted or a sorted T cell fraction (not recorded which). The chain combines TRBV29-1 with TRBJ2-1; 9 bases map to TRBD1. The origin of this receptor is a male donor with ankylosing spondylitis or in good health (not recorded which). Here the CDR3 reads CSGGQGRGEQFF. CDR3 DNA: TGCAGCGGAGGACAGGGGAGGGGTGAGCAGTTCTTC.